The entry below gives a single T cell receptor (beta chain) sequence along with its context. The assay was immunoSEQ multiplex PCR, and TCRdb's table has in-frame clones only and misses some. The sample lists 99,000 or so clones; roughly 90% were seen once. This sample is part of a study of a mutant IDH1 vaccine in newly diagnosed glioma. Per the germline V gene, CDR1 is MGHRA and CDR2 is YSYEKL. V shed 3 bases and J shed 2 bases, with 10 bases lying between them. The CDR3 contains 14 residues. The sample's time point: baseline, week 1 (first vaccination visit). Treatment noted: pre-vaccination baseline after standard-of-care therapy.

The material sequenced was PBMCs, taken from a glioma patient treated with radiotherapy, temozolomide or both. The receptor's source is a woman aged 45-59 years with glioma. This chain joins TRBV4-1 and TRBJ1-1; possible D gene TRBD1, 6 bases. CDR3 sequence reads: CASSQVTGNTEAFF. The CDR3 DNA sequence: TGCGCCAGCAGCCAGGTGACAGGCAACACTGAAGCTTTCTTT.